This T cell receptor (beta chain) was obtained from a study of regulatory T cells in long-lasting Graves disease (dated by TCRdb to the early 2020s). Turning to the overall study: Antithyroid drugs had been taken for less than 3 months by newly diagnosed Graves' disease patients. This study used TCR sequencing and RNA sequencing of peripheral blood to compare persistent Graves' disease patients against newly diagnosed Graves' disease patients. The study took place in China and was registered as a clinical trial. A total of around 35 samples underwent TCR sequencing, from about 13 patients with persistent Graves' disease and some 20 patients with newly diagnosed Graves' disease.

With regard to this clonotype: Its antigen is unknown. Nothing much larger sits one base from this clone, and base qualities are not available.

Study-level results and caveats: Sequencing and analysis were limited to the TCR beta chain. Because the primary lesion, thyroid tissue, could not be accessed, the study looked at peripheral blood alone. The small sample size was acknowledged by the authors as a limitation that may reduce accuracy. Preferential use of TRBV28, TRBJ1-2 and TRBJ2-5 was observed in persistent disease, whereas TRBV20-1 and TRBJ2-1 were favored in newly diagnosed disease. A larger number of public clonotypes was shared among persistent patients (about 2,700) than among newly diagnosed patients (about 990). Persistent Graves' disease patients showed lower TCR Shannon entropy and fewer highly expanded clones than newly diagnosed patients, suggesting clonal expansion.

This specimen's time point label, interpreted: newly diagnosed GD, antithyroid drugs for less than 3 months. RNA was extracted from PBMCs in TRIzol for both TCR sequencing and RNA sequencing. Graves' disease was diagnosed according to American Thyroid Association guidelines. Patients for the study were recruited at an endocrinology department in Xi'an, China. From each patient, 7.5 to 10 milliliters of peripheral blood was collected into an EDTA anticoagulant tube. Ficoll Paque Plus density gradient separation was used to isolate PBMCs, and no additional T cell sorting was done. An Agilent 2100 Bioanalyzer and agarose gel were used to check RNA quality, while a NanoDrop 2000 measured RNA concentration. The CDR3 contains 14 residues, cysteine and phenylalanine counted. Of all the DNA, just the CDR3 is kept, 42 bases in frame from base 1. V is pared back by 5 bases and J by 14 bases, with 19 bases lying between the germline termini.

Receptors were amplified or captured by multiplex PCR. Sequenced on an Illumina HiSeq 4000. iRepertoire HTBI primers and Arm-PCR amplification of CDR3 regions were used to construct TCR beta libraries. Gel purification was performed on PCR products prior to sequencing. Per the authors' processing: A total of under 80 TRBV and approximately 15 TRBJ segments were identified across samples and were used for gene usage analysis of CDR3 amino acid clonotypes. Filtered high-quality paired reads were merged into contigs using COPE and FqMerger. BLAST was used to align contigs to IMGT TRBV, TRBD and TRBJ reference genes, with CDR3 defined following IMGT. Clonotypes above 0.1% frequency were classified as highly expanded clones. Shannon entropy was used to measure repertoire diversity, and the Gini coefficient was used to measure V-J evenness. Clonotypes shared by more than one individual were considered public. In-frame beta chains were kept once TCRdb had trimmed the public reads at Q25 with fastp and called clones with MiXCR. Rows matching on CDR3 protein sequence are summarized as one entry with the most common DNA and genes. The V and J calls come from TCRdb's annotation, not from the publication. Counted in this sample were 530,000 or so distinct CDR3 sequences; roughly 13% of them appeared once. Roughly 10% of the sample is in the top ten clones.

Separately, the same data were catalogued under a study of T cells in Graves' hyperthyroidism and ophthalmopathy. The second study's paper adds: Stable Graves' hyperthyroidism was defined as the absence of progression to ophthalmopathy over 18 months of follow-up. Hyperthyroidism patients were aged 18 to 65 years and newly diagnosed, with disease duration of less than 2 months. Patients with uncontrolled infections, other autoimmune diseases, pregnancy or lactation were excluded. Diagnoses were established on the basis of clinical symptoms, serum thyroxine and TRAb, thyroid ultrasound, and orbital computed tomography. A first-round RT-PCR of the TCR CDR3 used the HTBI primer set with the Qiagen OneStep RT-PCR kit. Most expanded thyroid clonotypes (frequency above 0.001) were also found in blood, which suggests that blood repertoires may mirror thyroid immune responses. A model built on a 13 V-J signature distinguished ophthalmopathy from stable hyperthyroidism, reaching 85% to 90% sensitivity and about 81% specificity in cross-validation and 80%/75% in testing. In validation, the model predicted progression to ophthalmopathy a median of roughly 6.1 months before onset, with around 70% sensitivity and nearly 75% specificity. To identify TCR V-J signatures that set the groups apart, the researchers used a discovery cohort of 100 patients, made up of 40 to 45 with Graves' ophthalmopathy and approximately 57 with stable Graves' hyperthyroidism. Whether ophthalmopathy could be predicted prospectively was tested in an independent validation cohort made up of under 20 hyperthyroidism patients plus 17 patients who later progressed to ophthalmopathy. The 75 to 100 discovery patients were divided at random into training and test sets in a 7:3 ratio. In addition, the study compared T-cell repertoires in thyroid tissue and in blood from a handful of Graves' hyperthyroidism patients. Once sampling was done, hyperthyroidism patients were given methimazole at a starting dose of 30 mg daily, whereas ophthalmopathy patients were given high-dose intravenous methylprednisolone. Libraries were constructed in a second round of multiplex PCR, after which size selection and purification were carried out. Libraries were sequenced paired-end with 100 bp reads on an Illumina HiSeq2000. SOAPnuke was used to process the raw data, with reads discarded if the reads contained adapters or uncalled bases, had a mean Phred below 15, or lacked an exact constant-primer or identifier match. High-quality paired reads were merged using COPE v1.2.5, and each unique nucleotide sequence was defined as a clonotype. MiTCR v1.1 was used to align the clonotypes against IMGT TRBV, TRBD and TRBJ reference segments. The analysis included only V-J combinations with a frequency above 0.0001, which together covered roughly 99% of the repertoires. The TCS score was defined as F50 (clonal expansion) divided by E x V (chaos), with BLOSUM62-based TCRdist calculated between CDR3 peptides within each V-J. Welch's t-statistics and random forest reduced roughly 540 V-J features to 13, which were used in a naive Bayes classifier (R e1071). No statistical method was used to set the sample size in advance, and investigators knew the group allocation. The paper describes TCR Vbeta CDR3 sequencing of 140 or so peripheral blood samples, made up of 43 ophthalmopathy patients, more than 70 hyperthyroidism patients and about 17 progressor patients.

Sample: peripheral blood mononuclear cells (PBMCs), taken at new diagnosis, from a patient treated with antithyroid drugs. This chain joins TRBV12-3 or TRBV12-4 to TRBJ1-6; the D region possibly corresponds to TRBD1 (6 bases align). The receptor was derived from a man aged 30 to 45 with Graves disease. Donor details come from another sample of the same person, matched by shared clones. The DNA sequence is as follows: TGTGCCAGCAGTGTCTTGGGGGGGCCACCGGCCCTCCACTTT. It translates as CASSVLGGPPALHF.